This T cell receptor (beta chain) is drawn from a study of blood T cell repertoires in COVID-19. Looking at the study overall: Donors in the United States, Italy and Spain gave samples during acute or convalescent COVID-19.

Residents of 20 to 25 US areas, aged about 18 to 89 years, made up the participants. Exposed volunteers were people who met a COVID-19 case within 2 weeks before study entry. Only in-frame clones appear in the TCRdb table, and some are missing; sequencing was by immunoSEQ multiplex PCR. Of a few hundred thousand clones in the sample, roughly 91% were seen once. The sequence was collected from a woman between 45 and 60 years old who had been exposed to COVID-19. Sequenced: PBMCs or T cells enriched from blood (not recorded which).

The CDR3, as DNA: TGCGCCAGCAGCTTGCTTGTAGCTAAAACAGATACGCAGTATTTT. The encoded protein is CASSLLVAKTDTQYF. V gene TRBV5-1 combines with J gene TRBJ2-3; no clear D gene. The V end lost 1 base, the J end lost 3 bases, and 12 bases lay between the germline ends. The germline gives CDR1 SGHRS, CDR2 YFSETQ. This CDR3 is 15 amino acids long. Full variable domain (missing parts from reference TRBV5-1 and TRBJ2-3): KAGVTQTPRYLIKTRGQQVTLSCSPISGHRSVSWYQQTPGQGLQFLFEYFSETQRNKGNFPGRFSGRQFSNSRSEMNVSTLELGDSALYLCASSLLVAKTDTQYFGPGTRLTVL.